This TCR beta chain was retrieved from a study of cytomegalovirus exposure and HLA in healthy donors. Study-level results: Three chains tied to CMV proved CMV antigen-specific in vitro. Within a later analysis, the majority of CMV-associated TCR beta chains appeared HLA-restricted. Reported findings show TCR beta sequences accurately forecast HLA-A and HLA-B alleles in most subjects. Some segments of the V type, notably TRBV6-2 and TRBV6-3, were excluded as indistinguishable.

The CDR3 loop spans 14 amino acids. J gave up 3 bases and V 6 bases, and 7 bases lay outside the gene matches. Germline CDR1 and CDR2: MNHEY and SVGAGI. The primer mix had 60 Vbeta and 13 Jbeta primers. Profiled with immunoSEQ multiplex PCR; TCRdb holds only in-frame clones, not every one. The sample comprises 110,000 to 150,000 clones, roughly 78% of which are singletons, and approximately 2.3% rests with the top ten. Points on this clone: Its matching antigen is unknown.

This clonotype was obtained from a man aged 25 to 40 in good health and CMV-seronegative. Sequencing was performed on PBMCs. The chain couples TRBV6-5 to TRBJ1-2; 7 nucleotides line up with TRBD1. The CDR3 DNA sequence: TGTGCCAGCAGCCGGGGGACAGACTACTATGGCTACACCTTC. It specifies CASSRGTDYYGYTF.